This T cell receptor (beta chain) was captured in a study of Ad26.COV2.S vaccination and SARS-CoV-2 variants. Assay: immunoSEQ multiplex PCR; the TCRdb copy retains only in-frame clones and omits some. Of roughly 420,000 clones in the sample, approximately 89% were seen once. This CDR3 is built from 16 residues. V shed 3 bases, J shed 7 bases, and the junction held 11 bases outside the gene matches. Germline V lookup: CDR1 KGHSH, CDR2 LQKENI. Noted treatment: 15 to 20 received Ad26.COV2.S at low or high dose, single or two shots; about 5 received placebo; per-sample allocation not given. Specimen acquisition occurred on day 63 following the initial vaccine or placebo injection. This adult donor, from Boston, was 18-55 years old. This clone was picked up a small number of times.

The J gene is TRBJ1-5, the V gene TRBV18, with 8 nucleotides matching TRBD1. The sequencing here drew on peripheral blood, taken in a trial of Ad26.COV2.S vaccine versus placebo. This TCR was sampled from a person between 18 and 65 years old who received the Ad26.COV2.S COVID-19 vaccine or a placebo. The CDR3 coding sequence is TGTGCCAGCTCACCCCCCGCAGGACAGGGTATGCAGCCCCAGCATTTT. Encoded protein: CASSPPAGQGMQPQHF.